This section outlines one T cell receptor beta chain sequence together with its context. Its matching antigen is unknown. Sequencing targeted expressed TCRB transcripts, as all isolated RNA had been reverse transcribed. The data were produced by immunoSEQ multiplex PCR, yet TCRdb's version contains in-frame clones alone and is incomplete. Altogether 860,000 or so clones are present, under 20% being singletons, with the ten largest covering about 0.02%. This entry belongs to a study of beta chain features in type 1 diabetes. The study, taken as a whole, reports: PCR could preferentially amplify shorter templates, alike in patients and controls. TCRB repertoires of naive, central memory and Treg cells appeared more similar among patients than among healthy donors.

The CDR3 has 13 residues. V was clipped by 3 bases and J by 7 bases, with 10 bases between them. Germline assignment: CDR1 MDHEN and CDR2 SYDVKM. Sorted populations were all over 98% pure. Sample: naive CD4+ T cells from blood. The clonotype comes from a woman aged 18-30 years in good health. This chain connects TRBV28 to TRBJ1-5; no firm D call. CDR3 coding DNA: TGTGCCAGCAGTTTGTTGATCGGGCAGCCCCAGCATTTT. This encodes CASSLLIGQPQHF.